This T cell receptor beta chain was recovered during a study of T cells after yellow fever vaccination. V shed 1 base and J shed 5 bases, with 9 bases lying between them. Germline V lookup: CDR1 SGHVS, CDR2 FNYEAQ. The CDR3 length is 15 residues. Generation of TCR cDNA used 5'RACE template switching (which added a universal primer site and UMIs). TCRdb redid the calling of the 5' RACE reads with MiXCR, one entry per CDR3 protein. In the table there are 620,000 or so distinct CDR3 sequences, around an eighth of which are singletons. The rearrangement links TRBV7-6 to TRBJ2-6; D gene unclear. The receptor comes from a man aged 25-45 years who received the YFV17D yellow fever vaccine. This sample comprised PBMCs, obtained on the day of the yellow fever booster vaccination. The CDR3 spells CASSLEGRRANVLTF. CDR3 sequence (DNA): TGTGCCAGCAGCTTAGAGGGCAGGAGGGCCAACGTCCTGACTTTC.